The T cell receptor beta chain under discussion was sequenced for a study of a mutant IDH1 vaccine in newly diagnosed glioma. Repertoires were generated with immunoSEQ multiplex PCR, while TCRdb's copy carries only in-frame clones and drops some. This sample has around 100,000 clones, with roughly nine tenths found just once. The time point denotes: week 47, end of study. Each dose delivered 300 ug of mutant IDH1 20-mer peptide subcutaneously with imiquimod. Germline V gene data show CDR1 as WNHNN and CDR2 as SYGVQD (reference sequence). J lost 10 bases, V lost 4 bases, and 6 bases had no gene match. This CDR3 comprises 12 residues. A remark on this clone: Its target is not known.

The sequencing here drew on PBMCs, taken from a glioma patient whose treatment included an IDH1 peptide vaccine. The sequence was collected from a woman in her forties or fifties with glioma. The chain combines TRBV10-1 with TRBJ1-1, with TRBD1 matching 7 bases. The CDR3 loop is CASSAGGGGAFF. Written as DNA, the CDR3 is TGCGCCAGCAGTGCAGGGGGTGGCGGAGCTTTCTTT.